The 3 T cell receptor beta chains given below trace back to one sample, sequenced in a study of cytomegalovirus exposure and HLA in healthy donors. In the PCR, 60 Vbeta and 13 Jbeta primers were used. Profiling relied on immunoSEQ multiplex PCR, and the TCRdb table lists in-frame clones only, not all of them. Of 120,000 or so clones listed, around 75% are singletons. Sequenced: PBMCs. These receptors all come from a woman aged 45 to 65 in good health and CMV-seropositive.

The chain is built from TRBV7-2 and TRBJ1-1; D remains ambiguous. Germline V gene data show CDR1 as SGHTA and CDR2 as FQGNSA. V was cut by 5 bases and J by 5 bases, with 15 bases left in between. This CDR3 region has 14 residues. CDR3 coding DNA: TGTGCCAGCAGCCCCCCCGGCGGGTTGACTGAAGCTTTCTTT. This translates into CASSPPGGLTEAFF.

The V call is TRBV12-5, the J call TRBJ2-3, with 15 bases aligning to TRBD2. The CDR3 has 18 amino acids. Per the germline V gene, CDR1 is LGHNT and CDR2 is FRNRAP. The V and J ends lost 4 bases and 0 bases, in that order; junction bases with no gene match: 5. CDR3 residues: CASGSGTSGRISTDTQYF. The CDR3, as DNA: TGTGCTAGTGGTTCCGGGACTAGCGGGAGGATTAGCACAGATACGCAGTATTTT.

The V call is TRBV18, the J call TRBJ1-5; 7 bases agree with TRBD1. CDR3 length: 19 residues. Germline-derived CDR1 and CDR2 are KGHSH and LQKENI. V lost 5 bases, J lost 0 bases, and 16 bases stayed unmatched. CDR3 in amino acids: CASSATVGTAPYSNQPQHF. CDR3 DNA sequence: TGTGCCAGCTCAGCAACCGTGGGGACAGCCCCATATAGCAATCAGCCCCAGCATTTT.